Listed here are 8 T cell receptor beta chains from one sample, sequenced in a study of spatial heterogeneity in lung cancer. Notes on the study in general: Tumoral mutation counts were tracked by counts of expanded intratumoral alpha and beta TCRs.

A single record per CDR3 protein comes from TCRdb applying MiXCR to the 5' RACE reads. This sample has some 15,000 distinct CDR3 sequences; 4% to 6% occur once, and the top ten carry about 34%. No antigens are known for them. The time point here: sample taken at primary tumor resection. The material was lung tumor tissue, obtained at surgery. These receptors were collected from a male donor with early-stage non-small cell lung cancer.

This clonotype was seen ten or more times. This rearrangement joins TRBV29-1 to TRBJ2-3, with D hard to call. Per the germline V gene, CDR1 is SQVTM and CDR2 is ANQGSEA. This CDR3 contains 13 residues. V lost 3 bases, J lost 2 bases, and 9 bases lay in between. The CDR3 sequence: CSVEGRNTDTQYF. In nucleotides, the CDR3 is TGCAGCGTTGAGGGCAGGAACACAGATACGCAGTATTTT.

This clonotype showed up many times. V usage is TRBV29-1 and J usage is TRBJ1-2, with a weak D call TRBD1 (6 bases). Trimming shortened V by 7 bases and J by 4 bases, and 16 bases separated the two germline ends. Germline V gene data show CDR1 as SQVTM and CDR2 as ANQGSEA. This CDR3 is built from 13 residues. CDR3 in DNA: TGCAGCGAAGTCCCTCGAGGGGGCTATGGCTACACCTTC. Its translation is CSEVPRGGYGYTF.

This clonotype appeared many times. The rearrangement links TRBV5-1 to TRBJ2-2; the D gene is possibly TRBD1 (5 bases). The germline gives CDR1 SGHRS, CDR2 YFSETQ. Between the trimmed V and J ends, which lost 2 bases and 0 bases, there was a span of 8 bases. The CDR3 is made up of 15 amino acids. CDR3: CASSFRASNTGELFF. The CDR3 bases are TGCGCCAGCAGCTTCAGGGCGTCGAACACCGGGGAGCTGTTTTTT. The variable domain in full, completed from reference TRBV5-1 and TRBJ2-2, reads KAGVTQTPRYLIKTRGQQVTLSCSPISGHRSVSWYQQTPGQGLQFLFEYFSETQRNKGNFPGRFSGRQFSNSRSEMNVSTLELGDSALYLCASSFRASNTGELFFGEGSRLTVL.

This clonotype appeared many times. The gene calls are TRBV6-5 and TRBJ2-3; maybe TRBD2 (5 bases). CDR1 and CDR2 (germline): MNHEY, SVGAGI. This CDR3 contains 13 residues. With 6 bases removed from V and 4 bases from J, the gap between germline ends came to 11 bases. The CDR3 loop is CASRQDYSDTQYF. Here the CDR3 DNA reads TGTGCCAGCAGACAAGACTACTCAGATACGCAGTATTTT.

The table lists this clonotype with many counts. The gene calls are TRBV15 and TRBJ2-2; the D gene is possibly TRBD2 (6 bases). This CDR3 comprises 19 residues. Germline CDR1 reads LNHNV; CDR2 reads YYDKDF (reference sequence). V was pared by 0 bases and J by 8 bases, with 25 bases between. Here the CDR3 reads CATSRDIIGGTASPGELFF. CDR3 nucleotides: TGTGCCACCAGCAGAGATATTATAGGAGGGACGGCCTCCCCGGGGGAGCTGTTTTTT.

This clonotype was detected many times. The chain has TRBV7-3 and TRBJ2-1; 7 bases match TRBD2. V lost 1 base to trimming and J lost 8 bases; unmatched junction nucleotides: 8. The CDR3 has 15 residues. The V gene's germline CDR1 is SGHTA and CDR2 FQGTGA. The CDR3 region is CASSLIGGSIDEQFF. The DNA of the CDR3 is TGTGCCAGCAGCTTAATTGGCGGGAGTATCGATGAGCAGTTCTTC. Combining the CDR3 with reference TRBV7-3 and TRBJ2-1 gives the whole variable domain GAGVSQTPSNKVTEKGKYVELRCDPISGHTALYWYRQSLGQGPEFLIYFQGTGAADDSGLPNDRFFAVRPEGSVSTLKIQRTERGDSAVYLCASSLIGGSIDEQFFGPGTRLTVL.

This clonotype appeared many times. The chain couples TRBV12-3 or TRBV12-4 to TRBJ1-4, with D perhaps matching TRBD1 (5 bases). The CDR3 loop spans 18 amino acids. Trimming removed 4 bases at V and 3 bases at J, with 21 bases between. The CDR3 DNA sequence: TGTGCCAGCAGTTATCAGGGAGTTGCCTCCTATTCTAATGAAAAACTGTTTTTT. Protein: CASSYQGVASYSNEKLFF.

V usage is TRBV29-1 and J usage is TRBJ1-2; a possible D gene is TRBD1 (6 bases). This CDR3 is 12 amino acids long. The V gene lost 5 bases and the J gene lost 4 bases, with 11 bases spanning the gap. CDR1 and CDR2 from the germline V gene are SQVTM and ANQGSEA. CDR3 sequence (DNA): TGCAGCGTTAGGGCAGGGGCCTATGGCTACACCTTC. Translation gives CSVRAGAYGYTF.